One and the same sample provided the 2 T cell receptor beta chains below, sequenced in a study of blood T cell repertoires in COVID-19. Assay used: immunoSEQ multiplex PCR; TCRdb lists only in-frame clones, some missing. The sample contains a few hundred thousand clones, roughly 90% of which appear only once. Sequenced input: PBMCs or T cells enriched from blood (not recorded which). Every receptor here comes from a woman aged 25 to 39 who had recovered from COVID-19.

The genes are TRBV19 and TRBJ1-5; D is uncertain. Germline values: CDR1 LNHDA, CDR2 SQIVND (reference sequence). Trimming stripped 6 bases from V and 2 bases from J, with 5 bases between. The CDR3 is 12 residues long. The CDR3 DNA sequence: TGTGCCAGTAGGGGAGGCAATCAGCCCCAGCATTTT. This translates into CASRGGNQPQHF.

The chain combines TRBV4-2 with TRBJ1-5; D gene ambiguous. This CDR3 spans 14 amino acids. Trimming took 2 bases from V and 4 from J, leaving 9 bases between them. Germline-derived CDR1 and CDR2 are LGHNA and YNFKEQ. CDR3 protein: CASSQNAVNQPQHF. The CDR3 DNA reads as TGTGCCAGCAGCCAAAATGCGGTTAATCAGCCCCAGCATTTT.